The rows below give T cell receptor beta chains drawn from one sample of a study of beta chain features in type 1 diabetes. TCRdb keeps only in-frame clones here, not all; method: immunoSEQ multiplex PCR. The profile covers roughly 350,000 clones, with over 9% appearing a single time and approximately 0.6% taken by the ten largest. The sequencing input was central memory CD4+ T cells from blood. The receptors derive from a man younger than 40 with type 1 diabetes. Each CDR3 is given with its conserved first and last residue. The D gene is left open where the match is weak. Part of the rows lack a size; the others show once, few, many or a class for expanded clones.

CASTRSGENTEAFF TGTGCCAGCACCCGATCGGGGGAGAACACTGAAGCTTTCTTT TRBV28 - - TRBJ1-1
CASSRQGNTEAFF TGTGCCAGCTCACGGCAGGGGAACACTGAAGCTTTCTTT TRBV18 few - TRBJ1-1
CASSGPRAGSTDTQYF TGTGCCAGCAGTGGACCCCGAGCGGGCTCAACAGATACGCAGTATTTT TRBV6-1 - - TRBJ2-3
CASSQAAGGFTDTQYF TGTGCCAGCAGCCAAGCAGCGGGAGGGTTTACGGATACGCAGTATTTT TRBV4-2 - TRBD2 TRBJ2-3
CASSLAREYGYTF TGTGCCAGCAGTTTAGCCAGGGAATATGGCTACACCTTC TRBV28 few - TRBJ1-2
CASSQDSKASAGANVLTF TGTGCCAGCAGCCAAGATAGTAAGGCTAGCGCTGGGGCCAACGTCCTGACTTTC TRBV4-2 many - TRBJ2-6
CASSLTGAEGYTF TGTGCCAGCAGCCTAACAGGGGCGGAAGGCTACACCTTC TRBV7-3 few TRBD1 TRBJ1-2
CASSWSEPNTGELFF TGCGCCAGCAGCTGGTCCGAACCAAACACCGGGGAGCTGTTTTTT TRBV5-1 - - TRBJ2-2
CASSIVTGDTQYF TGTGCCAGCAGCATTGTGACAGGGGATACGCAGTATTTT TRBV9 few TRBD1 TRBJ2-3
CASSLTSDSYEQYF TGTGCCAGCAGCCTCACTAGCGACTCCTACGAGCAGTACTTC TRBV4-2 few TRBD2 TRBJ2-7
CSVSDGSGANVLTF TGCAGCGTTTCCGACGGGTCTGGGGCCAACGTCCTGACTTTC TRBV29-1 many - TRBJ2-6
CASSWTTGNTEAFF TGCGCCAGCAGCTGGACGACAGGCAACACTGAAGCTTTCTTT TRBV5-1 many - TRBJ1-1
CASSQDRGLAANNEQFF TGCGCCAGCAGCCAAGATCGTGGACTAGCGGCTAACAATGAGCAGTTCTTC TRBV4-1 - TRBD2 TRBJ2-1
CASSVQDYGYTF TGTGCCAGCAGCGTACAGGACTATGGCTACACCTTC TRBV7-9 many - TRBJ1-2
CASTDGYNEQFF TGTGCCAGCACCGACGGCTACAATGAGCAGTTCTTC TRBV6-5 few - TRBJ2-1
CASSKERAHFTEAFF TGTGCCAGCAGCAAAGAGCGGGCACACTTCACTGAAGCTTTCTTT TRBV21-1 - - TRBJ1-1
CASSESGHEQFF TGTGCCAGCAGTGAATCGGGACATGAGCAGTTCTTC TRBV6-1 - - TRBJ2-1
CASSLYTDTQYF TGTGCCAGCAGTCTATACACAGATACGCAGTATTTT TRBV7-2 - - TRBJ2-3
CSVTYARADTQYF TGCAGCGTGACATACGCGAGGGCCGATACGCAGTATTTT TRBV29-1 few - TRBJ2-3
CASSTPGNHYEQYF TGTGCCAGCAGCACGCCCGGGAATCACTACGAGCAGTACTTC TRBV7-2 few - TRBJ2-7
CASSQRLAGDEQYF TGCGCCAGCAGCCAACGGCTAGCGGGAGACGAGCAGTACTTC TRBV4-3 - TRBD2 TRBJ2-7
CASSSGLAGGADTQYF TGTGCCAGCAGCTCCGGACTAGCGGGAGGGGCAGATACGCAGTATTTT TRBV7-2 - TRBD2 TRBJ2-3
CASSFQNQPQHF TGTGCCAGCAGCTTCCAAAATCAGCCCCAGCATTTT TRBV7-3 few - TRBJ1-5